The 9 T cell receptor beta chains given below trace back to one sample, sequenced in a study of identical twins. Each CDR3 protein is one row after TCRdb ran MiXCR on the 5' RACE reads. The sample consists of roughly 1.6 million distinct CDR3 sequences, under 35% of them appearing once. Sequencing used cord blood. The receptors shown here come from a newborn girl in good health.

This clonotype was counted at least ten times. A clone one base away is much larger, so this may be a read error. The CDR3 here is CASSVGFYEQYF. The CDR3 nucleotides read TGTGCCAGCAGCGTAGGGTTCTACGAGCAGTACTTC. The V and J genes are TRBV7-2 and TRBJ2-7; D ambiguous. The CDR3 contains 12 residues. Germline lookup yields CDR1 SGHTA and CDR2 FQGNSA. V was clipped by 5 bases and J by 3 bases, with 8 bases between them. Filled out from reference TRBV7-2 and TRBJ2-7, the complete variable domain reads GAGVSQSPSNKVTEKGKDVELRCDPISGHTALYWYRQSLGQGLEFLIYFQGNSAPDKSGLPSDRFSAERTGGSVSTLTIQRTQQEDSAVYLCASSVGFYEQYFGPGTRLTVT.

The chain carries TRBV3-1 and TRBJ2-3; D gene uncertain. CDR3 length equals 15 residues. V gave up 2 bases and J gave up 2 bases, with 11 bases separating them. Looked up from germline, CDR1 is LGHDT and CDR2 is YNNKEL (reference sequence). CDR3 bases: TGTGCCAGCAGCCAACGGTTGAAGAACACAGATACGCAGTATTTT. The encoded protein is CASSQRLKNTDTQYF.

The chain couples TRBV7-9 to TRBJ1-2, with TRBD1 matching over 8 bases. The germline gives CDR1 SEHNR, CDR2 FQNEAQ (reference sequence). V dropped 4 bases and J dropped 3; count of bases not matched to a gene: 7. This CDR3 has 15 amino acids. The CDR3 loop is CASSSPPGGDYGYTF. As DNA, the CDR3 is TGTGCCAGCAGCTCCCCCCCAGGGGGCGACTATGGCTACACCTTC.

CDR3 DNA: TGCGCCAGCAGCTCGAGACAGGGAGGAGAGACCCAGTACTTC. Amino acids: CASSSRQGGETQYF. The rearrangement joins TRBV5-1 to TRBJ2-5; weak D call: TRBD1 (7 bases). CDR1 is SGHRS and CDR2 is YFSETQ in the germline V gene. This CDR3 is built from 14 residues. The V gene lost 3 bases and the J gene lost 4 bases, with 13 bases spanning the gap.

A few counts support this clonotype. The chain couples TRBV20-1 to TRBJ2-5, with unresolved D. The DNA end lines up better with TRBJ2-7; the J call may be wrong. Germline V gives CDR1 DFQATT, CDR2 SNEGSKA (reference sequence). CDR3 length: 14 residues. CDR3 region: CSASSGSIVNEQYF. The CDR3 nucleotides are TGCAGTGCTAGCTCCGGGTCTATTGTAAACGAGCAGTACTTC.

The chain joins TRBV7-9 to TRBJ2-5; no definite D call. This CDR3 has 15 residues. The V and J ends lost 8 bases and 4 bases respectively, with 20 bases between them. From germline, CDR1 is SEHNR and CDR2 FQNEAQ (reference sequence). The CDR3 here is CASEITTALGETQYF. The CDR3 nucleotides read TGTGCCAGCGAAATTACTACGGCCCTGGGAGAGACCCAGTACTTC. The complete variable domain, with remaining parts taken from reference TRBV7-9 and TRBJ2-5, reads DTGVSQNPRHKITKRGQNVTFRCDPISEHNRLYWYRQTLGQGPEFLTYFQNEAQLEKSRLLSDRFSAERPKGSFSTLEIQRTEQGDSAMYLCASEITTALGETQYFGPGTRLLVL.

This chain joins TRBV4-2 and TRBJ2-3, with 8 bases identical to TRBD2. V shed 5 bases and J 7 bases; nucleotides not matched to a gene: 23. Germline-derived CDR1 and CDR2 are LGHNA and YNFKEQ. The CDR3 spans 19 residues. The CDR3 reads CASSVKISGTRFPPHTQYF. The CDR3 nucleotides read TGTGCCAGCAGCGTCAAGATATCCGGGACTAGATTCCCCCCCCATACGCAGTATTTT.

This clonotype was found a few times. The chain carries TRBV10-3 and TRBJ1-1; D possibly corresponds to TRBD1 (6 bases). This CDR3 comprises 13 residues. V shed 10 bases and J shed 4 bases, with 16 bases lying between them. CDR1 and CDR2 from the germline V gene are ENHRY and SYGVKD. The CDR3 nucleotides read TGTGCCACTAACAGGGAAAGACCCACTGAAGCTTTCTTT. This codes for CATNRERPTEAFF.

The chain couples TRBV21-1 to TRBJ2-3. TRBV21-1 constitutes a pseudogene. There are 15 residues in the CDR3. The DNA for the CDR3 is TGTGCCAGCAGCGCCCGACGGACTAGCACAGATACGCAGTATTTT. Encoded protein: CASSARRTSTDTQYF.